Presented here are 32 T cell receptor beta chains from one specimen sequenced in a study of CD8 T cells in Susac syndrome. The RNA input was roughly 0.45 to 1 ug, and it was reverse transcribed with random hexamers. MiXCR was run by TCRdb on the immunoSEQ multiplex PCR reads, yielding one entry per CDR3 protein. The sample holds roughly 200,000 distinct CDR3 sequences, 95% seen once. Material for sequencing was CD4+ T cells from PBMCs. The receptors shown here come from a human donor with multiple sclerosis.

The chain combines TRBV19 with TRBJ1-2; perhaps TRBD1 as D (5 bases). Germline CDR1 reads LNHDA; CDR2 reads SQIVND (reference sequence). Trimming shortened V by 10 bases and J by 0 bases, and 12 bases separated the two germline ends. The CDR3 contains 13 residues. CDR3 DNA: TGTGCCACCCGGGACCGCTCTAACTATGGCTACACCTTC. Translating it yields CATRDRSNYGYTF.

The gene calls are TRBV29-1 and TRBJ1-1; TRBD1 matches 10 bases. The germline V gene encodes CDR1 SQVTM and CDR2 ANQGSEA. Trimming removed 4 bases from V and 3 bases from J; junction bases left unmatched: 2. The CDR3 extends over 13 amino acids. CDR3 in DNA: TGCAGCGTTGGACAGGGGGCGGACACTGAAGCTTTCTTT. The encoded protein is CSVGQGADTEAFF. The whole variable domain, remainder taken from reference TRBV29-1 and TRBJ1-1, is SAVISQKPSRDICQRGTSLTIQCQVDSQVTMMFWYRQQPGQSLTLIATANQGSEATYESGFVIDKFPISRPNLTFSTLTVSNMSPEDSSIYLCSVGQGADTEAFFGQGTRLTVV.

This sequence joins TRBV20-1 and TRBJ2-1; D call uncertain. Germline V gene data show CDR1 as DFQATT and CDR2 as SNEGSKA (reference sequence). V shed 3 bases and J shed 1 base, with 13 bases lying between them. CDR3 length equals 15 residues. In DNA form, the CDR3 reads TGCAGTGCTAGTGTCTTTACTCAATCCTACAATGAGCAGTTCTTC. This encodes CSASVFTQSYNEQFF.

The chain uses TRBV6-5 and TRBJ2-1; 11 bases are shared with TRBD2. The CDR3 consists of 15 residues. V was pared by 6 bases and J by 5 bases, with 6 bases of the junction left unmatched. Germline V gives CDR1 MNHEY, CDR2 SVGAGI. The CDR3 sequence: CASRLAGGLNNEQFF. CDR3 in DNA: TGTGCCAGCAGATTAGCGGGGGGGCTGAACAATGAGCAGTTCTTC.

The chain couples TRBV5-4 to TRBJ1-4; possibly TRBD1 for D (5 bases). Trimming left V 4 bases short and J 8 bases short, with 12 bases between. CDR1 SGHNT and CDR2 YYREEE come from the germline V gene (reference sequence). There are 13 residues in the CDR3. The CDR3 DNA follows: TGTGCCAGCAGCCCCGACAGTGCCGAAAAACTGTTTTTT. It codes for CASSPDSAEKLFF.

The chain carries TRBV27 and TRBJ1-5; no clear D gene. The CDR3 consists of 12 residues. The germline CDR1 and CDR2 sequences are MNHEY and SMNVEV (reference sequence). V lost 4 bases to trimming and J lost 7 bases, with 8 bases between them. The CDR3 loop is CASSSVGQPQHF. For the CDR3, the DNA is TGTGCCAGCAGTTCGGTGGGGCAGCCCCAGCATTTT.

This rearrangement joins TRBV7-3 to TRBJ2-3, with 13 bases fitting TRBD2. CDR3 length: 17 amino acids. Germline V lookup: CDR1 SGHTA, CDR2 FQGTGA. Germline trimming cut 5 bases from V and 2 bases from J; bases unmatched to any gene: 7. The CDR3 bases are TGTGCCAGCAGCGCCCAACTAGCGGGGGGGCACACAGATACGCAGTATTTT. This sequence encodes CASSAQLAGGHTDTQYF.

The rearrangement links TRBV20-1 to TRBJ2-1, with D perhaps matching TRBD2 (6 bases). Per germline, CDR1 DFQATT and CDR2 SNEGSKA (reference sequence). The CDR3 runs 11 residues. CDR3 DNA: TGCAGCCGAGGAGGGACCGATGAGCAGTTCTTC. It translates to CSRGGTDEQFF.

The V call is TRBV27, the J call TRBJ2-1, with TRBD2 matching 8 bases. Germline CDR1 and CDR2: MNHEY and SMNVEV (reference sequence). V lost 1 base to trimming and J lost 2 bases; unmatched junction nucleotides: 4. There are 16 residues in the CDR3. The CDR3 coding sequence is TGTGCCAGCAGTTTATTAGCGGGGCCCCCCTACAATGAGCAGTTCTTC. It translates to CASSLLAGPPYNEQFF.

This clonotype has just a few counts. The J gene is TRBJ2-2, the V gene TRBV7-2; maybe TRBD2 (6 bases). Germline V gene data show CDR1 as SGHTA and CDR2 as FQGNSA. V lost 6 bases, J lost 0 bases, and 11 bases lay in between. The CDR3 is 15 amino acids. The CDR3 DNA follows: TGTGCCAGCAGTCCCTCGGGGGCGAACACCGGGGAGCTGTTTTTT. It specifies CASSPSGANTGELFF.

The chain has TRBV12-3 or TRBV12-4 and TRBJ2-5, with a tentative D call TRBD1 (5 bases). This CDR3 region has 11 residues. Trimming took 4 bases from V and 7 from J, leaving 7 bases between them. The CDR3 sequence: CASSSDRTQYF. CDR3 nucleotides: TGTGCCAGCAGTTCTGACAGGACCCAGTACTTC.

In its sample, this clonotype was seen a few times. The chain employs TRBV30 and TRBJ2-2; no clear D. The germline CDR1 and CDR2 sequences are GTSNPN and SVGIG (reference sequence). The CDR3 extends over 14 amino acids. V dropped 0 bases and J dropped 3 bases, with 8 bases sitting between them. CDR3 coding DNA: TGTGCCTGGAGTGTACTTTCGTACACCGGGGAGCTGTTTTTT. Protein sequence: CAWSVLSYTGELFF.

The sample holds one count of this clonotype. The rearrangement joins TRBV7-2 to TRBJ2-1; D is possibly TRBD2 (6 bases). Germline V gene data show CDR1 as SGHTA and CDR2 as FQGNSA. V was trimmed by 4 bases and J by 8 bases, leaving 12 bases between them. This CDR3 has 13 residues. The CDR3 DNA reads as TGTGCCAGCAGCTCTTCTAGCGTGCATGAGCAGTTCTTC. Translated: CASSSSSVHEQFF.

The chain couples TRBV12-3 or TRBV12-4 to TRBJ2-1, with D perhaps TRBD2 (5 bases). The ends were cut back, 6 bases at V and 3 bases at J, with 15 bases in the middle. This CDR3 is built from 15 residues. The CDR3 protein is CASSLSVRSYNEQFF. The DNA for the CDR3 is TGTGCCAGCAGCCTTAGCGTGAGGAGCTACAATGAGCAGTTCTTC.

This sequence joins TRBV7-2 and TRBJ2-2, with D perhaps TRBD2 (7 bases). Trimming pared 7 bases from V and 2 bases from J, leaving 20 bases between. Germline V gives CDR1 SGHTA, CDR2 FQGNSA. The CDR3 spans 17 residues. The CDR3 DNA sequence: TGTGCCAGCAAGAGGGAGACGGCGGGGGCCAACACCGGGGAGCTGTTTTTT. Protein: CASKRETAGANTGELFF.

V usage is TRBV12-5 and J usage is TRBJ2-5, with no clear D. This CDR3 has 12 amino acids. V lost 6 bases and J 5 bases, leaving 10 bases between the germline ends. Germline-derived CDR1 and CDR2 are LGHNT and FRNRAP. For the CDR3, the DNA is TGTGCTAGTGGCTTTGATACGGAGACCCAGTACTTC. Protein sequence: CASGFDTETQYF.

The V call is TRBV30, the J call TRBJ2-6, with no clear D. CDR3 length: 15 amino acids. Trimming stripped 5 bases from V and 0 bases from J, with 11 bases between. The germline gives CDR1 GTSNPN, CDR2 SVGIG (reference sequence). CDR3 coding DNA: TGTGCCTGGGCCTTCGGTGGCTCTGGGGCCAACGTCCTGACTTTC. Residues: CAWAFGGSGANVLTF.

V is TRBV5-1 and J is TRBJ2-2; the D call may be TRBD1 or TRBD2 (6 bases each). CDR1 is SGHRS, CDR2 YFSETQ, per germline. With 0 bases removed from V and 5 bases from J, the gap between germline ends came to 11 bases. CDR3 size: 15 residues. This CDR3 is CASSLAGGGTGELFF. The CDR3 DNA reads as TGCGCCAGCAGCTTGGCCGGGGGCGGAACCGGGGAGCTGTTTTTT.

V is TRBV3-1 and J is TRBJ2-4, with D possibly TRBD1 on 6 matching bases. CDR3 length equals 13 residues. Germline lookup yields CDR1 LGHDT and CDR2 YNNKEL (reference sequence). V lost 1 base to trimming and J lost 14 bases, with 15 bases between them. In nucleotides, the CDR3 is TGTGCCAGCAGCCAAGTGAGGACAGAGCGGAAGTACTTC. Translated: CASSQVRTERKYF.

This chain joins TRBV7-8 and TRBJ1-5; D might be TRBD1 (5 bases). This CDR3 contains 14 residues. The V end was cut by 4 bases, the J end by 6 bases, with 13 bases between. CDR1 SGHVS and CDR2 FQNEAQ come from the germline V gene. CDR3 loop: CASSWDRAIQPQHF. The CDR3 nucleotides read TGTGCCAGCAGCTGGGACCGGGCTATTCAGCCCCAGCATTTT.

CDR3 DNA: TGTGCCAGTAGTGAACAGGGGAAAGGGGGCTACACCTTC. Translating it yields CASSEQGKGGYTF. This chain connects TRBV19 to TRBJ1-2; 7 nucleotides match TRBD1. Germline V CDR1 and CDR2: LNHDA, SQIVND (reference sequence). V lost 5 bases to trimming and J lost 8 bases; unmatched junction nucleotides: 8. CDR3 size: 13 residues.

This clonotype was seen just once. The rearrangement uses TRBV20-1 and TRBJ2-3, with D hard to call. The CDR3 length is 15 residues. Germline CDR1 reads DFQATT; CDR2 reads SNEGSKA (reference sequence). V lost 0 bases, J lost 0 bases, and 10 bases lay in between. The CDR3 bases are TGCAGTGCTAGAGATCCATTTACTAGCACAGATACGCAGTATTTT. Translated: CSARDPFTSTDTQYF.

This rearrangement joins TRBV20-1 to TRBJ1-2, with a possible D match to TRBD1 (5 bases). The CDR3 spans 15 residues. CDR1 and CDR2 (germline): DFQATT, SNEGSKA (reference sequence). The V end lost 0 bases, the J end lost 5 bases, and 16 bases lay between the germline ends. CDR3 bases: TGCAGTGCTAGAGAGGCGGCCTTAAAGGGGTATGGCTACACCTTC. Translated: CSAREAALKGYGYTF.

The chain links TRBV30 to TRBJ1-1, with TRBD1 matching over 7 bases. The CDR3 is 16 amino acids. The J segment lost 3 bases and the V segment lost 4 bases, leaving 14 bases of the junction unmatched. Germline assignment: CDR1 GTSNPN and CDR2 SVGIG (reference sequence). CDR3 nucleotide sequence: TGTGCCTGGACCTCACCGAGACAGGGTGTCTACACTGAAGCTTTCTTT. It translates to CAWTSPRQGVYTEAFF.

This chain joins TRBV28 and TRBJ1-1, with TRBD1 matching over 8 bases. Germline V gene sequence: CDR1 MDHEN, CDR2 SYDVKM. The CDR3 covers 15 residues. V was clipped by 4 bases and J by 5 bases; unmatched bases: 9. DNA of the CDR3: TGTGCCAGCAGTTCGTCGGCAGGGGGCTGGACTGAAGCTTTCTTT. It translates to CASSSSAGGWTEAFF. Variable domain in full (rest from reference TRBV28 and TRBJ1-1): DVKVTQSSRYLVKRTGEKVFLECVQDMDHENMFWYRQDPGLGLRLIYFSYDVKMKEKGDIPEGYSVSREKKERFSLILESASTNQTSMYLCASSSSAGGWTEAFFGQGTRLTVV.

The V gene is TRBV5-6, the J gene TRBJ2-6, with D unclear. The CDR3 loop spans 15 amino acids. Germline V gene data show CDR1 as SGHDT and CDR2 as YYEEEE. V was clipped by 3 bases and J by 0 bases, with 7 bases between them. The CDR3 region is CASSSVGSGANVLTF. The CDR3 DNA follows: TGTGCCAGCAGCTCCGTAGGCTCTGGGGCCAACGTCCTGACTTTC. The variable domain in full, completed from reference TRBV5-6 and TRBJ2-6, reads DAGVTQSPTHLIKTRGQQVTLRCSPKSGHDTVSWYQQALGQGPQFIFQYYEEEERQRGNFPDRFSGHQFPNYSSELNVNALLLGDSALYLCASSSVGSGANVLTFGAGSRLTVL.

This rearrangement joins TRBV3-1 to TRBJ2-7, with TRBD2 matching 11 bases. CDR1 is LGHDT and CDR2 is YNNKEL in the germline V gene (reference sequence). This CDR3 is built from 15 residues. V dropped 4 bases and J dropped 5; count of bases not matched to a gene: 7. The CDR3 loop is CASSPNSGGANEQYF. Here the CDR3 DNA reads TGTGCCAGCAGCCCGAATAGCGGGGGGGCCAACGAGCAGTACTTC.

The J gene is TRBJ1-1, the V gene TRBV3-1; D not resolved. The CDR3 is 13 residues long. Trimming cost V 3 bases and J 4 bases, with 9 bases left between them. In germline, CDR1 is LGHDT, CDR2 YNNKEL (reference sequence). CDR3 sequence reads: CASSQVVGTEAFF. CDR3 coding DNA: TGTGCCAGCAGCCAGGTGGTTGGCACTGAAGCTTTCTTT.

The CDR3 spells CSARVGAGYTF. In nucleotides, the CDR3 is TGCAGTGCTAGAGTTGGGGCCGGCTACACCTTC. The genes are TRBV20-1 and TRBJ1-2, with a tentative D call TRBD1 (5 bases). In germline, CDR1 is DFQATT, CDR2 SNEGSKA (reference sequence). The CDR3 runs to 11 residues. The V end lost 1 base, the J end lost 8 bases, and 8 bases lay between the germline ends.

The V gene is TRBV5-1, the J gene TRBJ2-6, with no clear D. CDR1 and CDR2 (germline): SGHRS, YFSETQ. Trimming left V 3 bases short and J 0 bases short, with 13 bases between. This CDR3 has 17 residues. CDR3 residues: CASSSGQPSSGANVLTF. Written as DNA, the CDR3 is TGCGCCAGCAGCTCCGGGCAGCCCTCCTCTGGGGCCAACGTCCTGACTTTC.

The rearrangement uses TRBV5-1 and TRBJ2-5; 8 bases are a match to TRBD2. Losses at the gene ends were 5 bases for V and 3 bases for J; bases not matched to a gene: 6. The CDR3 covers 14 residues. Germline loops: CDR1 SGHRS, CDR2 YFSETQ. DNA of the CDR3: TGCGCCAGCAGTGTACTTAGCGGGGAAGAGACCCAGTACTTC. Protein sequence: CASSVLSGEETQYF.

The genes are TRBV27 and TRBJ1-6; a weak D match, TRBD1 (6 bases). Trimming removed 6 bases at V and 9 bases at J, with 15 bases between. Germline CDR1 MNHEY, CDR2 SMNVEV (reference sequence). This CDR3 is 14 amino acids long. This chain's CDR3 is CASSKGGSFSPLHF. The CDR3 bases are TGTGCCAGCAGCAAGGGGGGGAGTTTTTCACCCCTCCACTTT.